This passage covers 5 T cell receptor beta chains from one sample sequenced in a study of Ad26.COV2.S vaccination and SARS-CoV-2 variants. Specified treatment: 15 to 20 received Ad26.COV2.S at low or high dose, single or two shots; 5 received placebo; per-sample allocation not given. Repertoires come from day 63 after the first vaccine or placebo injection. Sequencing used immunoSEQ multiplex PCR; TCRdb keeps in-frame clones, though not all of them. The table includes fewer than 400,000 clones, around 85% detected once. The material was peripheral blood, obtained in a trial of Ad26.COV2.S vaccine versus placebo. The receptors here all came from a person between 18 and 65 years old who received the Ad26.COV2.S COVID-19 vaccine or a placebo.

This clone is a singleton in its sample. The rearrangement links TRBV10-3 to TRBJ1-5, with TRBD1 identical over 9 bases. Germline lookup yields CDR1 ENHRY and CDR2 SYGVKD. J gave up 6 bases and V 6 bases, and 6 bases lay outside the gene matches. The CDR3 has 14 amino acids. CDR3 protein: CAISTQGAGQPQHF. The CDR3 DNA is TGTGCCATCAGCACACAGGGGGCGGGTCAGCCCCAGCATTTT.

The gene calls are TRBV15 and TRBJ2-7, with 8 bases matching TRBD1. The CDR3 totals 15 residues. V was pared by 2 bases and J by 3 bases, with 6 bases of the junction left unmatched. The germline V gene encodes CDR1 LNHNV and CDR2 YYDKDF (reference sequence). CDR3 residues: CATSRPTGEDYEQYF. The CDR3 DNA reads TGTGCCACCAGCAGACCGACAGGGGAGGACTACGAGCAGTACTTC. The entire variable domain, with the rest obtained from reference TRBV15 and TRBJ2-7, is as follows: DAMVIQNPRYQVTQFGKPVTLSCSQTLNHNVMYWYQQKSSQAPKLLFHYYDKDFNNEADTPDNFQSRRPNTSFCFLDIRSPGLGDTAMYLCATSRPTGEDYEQYFGPGTRLTVT.

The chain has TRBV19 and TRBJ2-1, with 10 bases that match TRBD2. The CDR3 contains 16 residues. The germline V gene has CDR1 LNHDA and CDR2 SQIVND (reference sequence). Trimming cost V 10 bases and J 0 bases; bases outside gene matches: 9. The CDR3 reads CATSSGGYSSYNEQFF. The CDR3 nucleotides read TGTGCCACCAGTAGCGGGGGGTACTCCTCCTACAATGAGCAGTTCTTC. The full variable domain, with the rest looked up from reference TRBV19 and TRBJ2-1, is DGGITQSPKYLFRKEGQNVTLSCEQNLNHDAMYWYRQDPGQGLRLIYYSQIVNDFQKGDIAEGYSVSREKKESFPLTVTSAQKNPTAFYLCATSSGGYSSYNEQFFGPGTRLTVL.

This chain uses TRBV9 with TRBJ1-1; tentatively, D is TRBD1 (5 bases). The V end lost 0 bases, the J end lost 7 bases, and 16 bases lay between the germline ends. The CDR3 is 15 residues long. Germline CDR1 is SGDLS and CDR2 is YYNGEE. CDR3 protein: CASSVAGAVGDEAFF. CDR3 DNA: TGTGCCAGCAGCGTAGCCGGGGCAGTGGGGGATGAAGCTTTCTTT.

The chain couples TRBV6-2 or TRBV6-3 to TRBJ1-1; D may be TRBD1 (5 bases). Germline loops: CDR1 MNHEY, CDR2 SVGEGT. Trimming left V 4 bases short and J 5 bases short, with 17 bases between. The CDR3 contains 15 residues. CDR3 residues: CASSSPGLGGTEAFF. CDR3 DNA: TGTGCCAGCAGTTCTCCGGGACTCGGGGGGACTGAAGCTTTCTTT.